The rows below give T cell receptor beta chains drawn from one sample of a study of T cell responses to AZD1222 COVID-19 vaccine. The repertoire was sequenced with immunoSEQ multiplex PCR; TCRdb's copy has only in-frame clones and lacks some. The sample records 100,000 to 150,000 clones, around 91% being singletons. The specimen was peripheral blood, collected on day 0 of MenACWY control vaccination. The receptor source for this set is an adult in good health. The CDR3 runs from the conserved cysteine through the conserved F or W. A D gene is named only where the DNA matches it firmly. Only some rows state a clone size, as once, few, many or a class for expanded clones.

abundance	d_gene	j_gene	v_gene	CDR3aa	CDR3nt
.	TRBD2	TRBJ2-1	TRBV5-6	CASSWRLAGDNEQFF	TGTGCCAGCAGCTGGCGACTAGCGGGAGACAATGAGCAGTTCTTC
.	TRBD1	TRBJ1-5	TRBV5-1	CASSERGHQPQHF	TGCGCCAGCAGTGAGAGGGGGCATCAGCCCCAGCATTTT
.	TRBD1	TRBJ2-2	TRBV7-9	CASSSTGGATGELFF	TGTGCCAGCAGCTCGACAGGGGGCGCCACCGGGGAGCTGTTTTTT
.	.	TRBJ2-1	TRBV5-8	CASRPPWSSYNEQFF	TGTGCCAGCAGACCTCCCTGGAGCTCCTACAATGAGCAGTTCTTC
.	TRBD1	TRBJ2-5	TRBV15	CATSAYFYSGGQYF	TGTGCCACCAGTGCGTACTTTTACTCAGGGGGCCAGTACTTC
.	.	TRBJ1-5	TRBV7-9	CASSAENQPQHF	TGTGCCAGCAGCGCCGAAAATCAGCCCCAGCATTTT
.	.	TRBJ1-5	TRBV27	CASRLGQPSNQPQHF	TGTGCCAGCAGACTCGGACAGCCTTCCAATCAGCCCCAGCATTTT
.	.	TRBJ2-1	TRBV19	CASTNIGELYNEQFF	TGTGCCAGTACCAATATCGGGGAGCTCTACAATGAGCAGTTCTTC
.	.	TRBJ2-1	TRBV9	CASSVVFHEQFF	TGTGCCAGCAGCGTAGTGTTCCATGAGCAGTTCTTC
few	TRBD1	TRBJ2-2	TRBV10-3	CAISEGTGTNTGELFF	TGTGCCATCAGTGAGGGGACAGGGACGAACACCGGGGAGCTGTTTTTT
.	.	TRBJ1-6	TRBV5-1	CASSFRSGNNSPLHF	TGCGCCAGCAGCTTCCGGAGCGGAAATAATTCACCCCTCCACTTT
few	.	TRBJ1-2	TRBV30	CAWSVLLTPGYGYTF	TGTGCCTGGAGTGTACTCCTAACCCCGGGTTATGGCTACACCTTC
.	.	TRBJ1-1	TRBV6-5	CASKTWRSGAFF	TGTGCCAGCAAAACTTGGCGGTCAGGGGCTTTCTTT
.	.	TRBJ1-3	TRBV21-1	CASSGGTGGFSGNTIYF	TGTGCCAGCAGCGGGGGGACAGGGGGATTTAGTGGAAACACCATATATTTT
.	.	TRBJ2-7	TRBV28	CASSLSPSSYEQYF	TGTGCCAGCAGTTTATCGCCTAGCTCCTACGAGCAGTACTTC
.	.	TRBJ1-3	TRBV5-4	CASSLDRFNGNTIYF	TGTGCCAGCAGCTTGGACAGGTTCAACGGAAACACCATATATTTT
.	.	TRBJ2-3	TRBV4-3	CASSQGQGGTDTQYF	TGCGCCAGCAGCCAAGGGCAGGGAGGAACAGATACGCAGTATTTT
.	TRBD2	TRBJ2-2	TRBV23-1	CASSQYLWGRPPGLAGAYTGELFF	TGCGCCAGCAGTCAATATCTTTGGGGACGGCCCCCGGGACTAGCGGGAGCTTACACCGGGGAGCTGTTTTTT
.	TRBD2	TRBJ2-5	TRBV28	CASSLGKSGGAQETQYF	TGTGCCAGCAGTTTGGGGAAGAGCGGGGGGGCCCAAGAGACCCAGTACTTC
.	TRBD1	TRBJ1-5	TRBV4-2	CASSHTGGGQPQHF	TGTGCCAGCAGCCACACAGGGGGCGGACAGCCCCAGCATTTT
.	.	TRBJ1-2	TRBV2	CASSEAGGVSYYGYTF	TGTGCCAGCAGTGAAGCTGGGGGGGTCTCGTACTATGGCTACACCTTC
.	.	TRBJ1-1	TRBV5-5	CASSPGTHNTEAFF	TGTGCCAGCAGCCCCGGGACACACAACACTGAAGCTTTCTTT
.	.	TRBJ1-1	TRBV27	CASSLLGDRFEAFF	TGTGCCAGCAGTTTATTGGGAGACAGATTTGAAGCTTTCTTT
once	TRBD2	TRBJ2-7	TRBV5-1	CASSGGDDYSYEQYF	TGCGCCAGCAGCGGGGGGGACGATTACTCCTACGAGCAGTACTTC
once	.	TRBJ1-1	TRBV29-1	CSVDHGGRVYNTEAFF	TGCAGCGTTGATCACGGGGGGCGCGTATATAACACTGAAGCTTTCTTT
.	.	TRBJ2-3	TRBV5-6	CASSSGDRAYTDTQYF	TGTGCCAGCAGCTCGGGGGACAGAGCCTACACAGATACGCAGTATTTT
.	.	TRBJ1-1	TRBV29-1	CSAQQRGRMNTEAFF	TGCAGCGCCCAACAAAGGGGACGCATGAACACTGAAGCTTTCTTT
.	TRBD2	TRBJ2-7	TRBV2	CASTERESYEQYF	TGTGCCAGCACGGAGCGGGAGTCCTACGAGCAGTACTTC
few	.	TRBJ2-6	TRBV27	CASSRTAGANVLTF	TGTGCCAGCAGCAGAACCGCTGGGGCCAACGTCCTGACTTTC
once	.	TRBJ2-1	TRBV20-1	CSASTVYNEQFF	TGCAGTGCTAGTACGGTCTACAATGAGCAGTTCTTC
.	.	TRBJ2-7	TRBV10-3	CAISDGSGTYEQYF	TGTGCCATCAGTGATGGCTCCGGCACCTACGAGCAGTACTTC
.	TRBD2	TRBJ2-3	TRBV5-1	CASSRSGLALTDTQYF	TGCGCCAGCAGCAGATCGGGACTAGCGCTCACAGATACGCAGTATTTT
.	.	TRBJ2-1	TRBV14	CASSLLGGRYYNEQFF	TGTGCCAGCAGCCTCCTCGGGGGACGATATTACAATGAGCAGTTCTTC
many	TRBD2	TRBJ2-1	TRBV4-3	CASSQDWSSGYNEQFF	TGCGCCAGCAGCCAAGATTGGTCTAGCGGGTACAATGAGCAGTTCTTC
.	TRBD2	TRBJ2-1	TRBV5-1	CASSLEERGAYNEQFF	TGCGCCAGCAGCTTGGAAGAGCGGGGGGCCTACAATGAGCAGTTCTTC
.	.	TRBJ1-2	TRBV19	CASSMIGREKGYTF	TGTGCCAGTAGTATGATCGGCAGGGAGAAAGGCTACACCTTC
.	TRBD2	TRBJ2-3	TRBV5-6	CASSTKTSGKADTQYF	TGTGCCAGCAGCACCAAGACTAGCGGGAAGGCAGATACGCAGTATTTT
few	.	TRBJ1-6	TRBV14	CASSQDPISSYNSPLHF	TGTGCCAGCAGCCAAGATCCGATTAGCTCCTATAATTCACCCCTCCACTTT
.	TRBD1	TRBJ1-5	TRBV4-1	CASSQEGQGALPSNQPQHF	TGCGCCAGCAGCCAAGAAGGACAGGGGGCGCTTCCCAGCAATCAGCCCCAGCATTTT
.	.	TRBJ1-2	TRBV28	CASSTPLGGGYTF	TGTGCCAGCAGTACCCCTCTGGGGGGAGGCTACACCTTC
.	.	TRBJ1-2	TRBV6-5	CASRTSFYGYTF	TGTGCCAGCAGGACTTCTTTTTATGGCTACACCTTC
.	.	TRBJ1-5	TRBV27	CASSSPGWNSNQPQHF	TGTGCCAGCAGTTCCCCGGGGTGGAATAGCAATCAGCCCCAGCATTTT
few	TRBD1	TRBJ1-5	TRBV30	CAWSTGTDQPQHF	TGTGCCTGGAGTACCGGGACAGATCAGCCCCAGCATTTT
.	TRBD1	TRBJ2-2	TRBV24-1	CATSDLQGAGGVGELFF	TGTGCCACCAGTGATTTGCAGGGGGCAGGGGGTGTCGGGGAGCTGTTTTTT
.	TRBD1	TRBJ1-2	TRBV6-6	CATTDREGGYTF	TGTGCCACCACGGACAGGGAAGGTGGCTACACCTTC
.	TRBD2	TRBJ2-3	TRBV7-6	CASSLSGEVAGASDTQYF	TGTGCCAGCAGCCTATCGGGGGAGGTAGCGGGAGCGTCAGATACGCAGTATTTT
.	.	TRBJ1-3	TRBV5-6	CASSGREGSGNTIYF	TGTGCCAGCAGCGGGAGGGAGGGCTCTGGAAACACCATATATTTT
once	.	TRBJ1-6	TRBV2	CASSRSYNSPLHF	TGTGCCAGCAGTCGGAGTTATAATTCACCCCTCCACTTT
.	.	TRBJ2-5	TRBV12-3/TRBV12-4	CASTQLSGETQYF	TGTGCCAGCACCCAACTGTCAGGGGAGACCCAGTACTTC
.	TRBD1	TRBJ2-7	TRBV19	CASLGGQGPYEQYF	TGTGCCAGTTTGGGGGGACAGGGTCCCTACGAGCAGTACTTC
once	.	TRBJ1-3	TRBV7-9	CASSLVYSGNTIYF	TGTGCCAGCAGCTTAGTCTACAGCGGAAACACCATATATTTT
.	.	TRBJ2-6	TRBV6-1	CASSGMNRAGANVLTF	TGTGCCAGCAGTGGGATGAACAGGGCTGGGGCCAACGTCCTGACTTTC
.	.	TRBJ1-3	TRBV2	CASSGRAGNTIYF	TGTGCCAGCAGTGGCAGGGCTGGAAACACCATATATTTT